This TCR beta chain was captured in a study of read filtering for tumor transcriptome and immune sequencing. Across the study: The cohort had about 16 men and more than 13 women aged about 45 to 90, mean roughly 70 years. Study-level points and caveats: Compared with RNA-seq, IR-seq gave much higher clonotype depth and reliability. The CD138-negative fraction was mixed bone marrow immune cells, not pure T cells. Dropping single-read clonotypes raised IR-seq and RNA-seq shared-clonotype correlation.

The library was built from around 380 ng RNA with molecular barcoded adaptors for alpha/delta and beta/gamma chains. TCRdb independently ran MiXCR on the reads; one entry per CDR3 protein. This sample carries 35,000 to 40,000 distinct CDR3 sequences, approximately 14% of them seen once, and the ten largest clones take about 38%. Germline V gives CDR1 SGHRS, CDR2 YFSETQ. With 5 bases clipped from V and 3 bases from J, the junction kept 3 bases outside the gene matches. This CDR3 is built from 16 residues. This clonotype was seen at least ten times. What it binds is not known. The TCR originated in a donor over 35 with multiple myeloma. The sample consisted of a population of CD138-negative cells sorted from bone marrow. The chain recombines TRBV5-1 with TRBJ2-2, with 14 bases lining up with TRBD2. This CDR3 is CASRGLAGEDTGELFF. In DNA, the CDR3 is TGCGCCAGCAGGGGACTAGCGGGAGAGGACACCGGGGAGCTGTTTTTT. The full variable domain, rest sourced from reference TRBV5-1 and TRBJ2-2, is KAGVTQTPRYLIKTRGQQVTLSCSPISGHRSVSWYQQTPGQGLQFLFEYFSETQRNKGNFPGRFSGRQFSNSRSEMNVSTLELGDSALYLCASRGLAGEDTGELFFGEGSRLTVL.